Each of the 5 T cell receptor beta chains below was sequenced from the same sample in a study of T cells in Graves' hyperthyroidism and ophthalmopathy. What was amplified from RNA transcripts were TCR beta CDR3 regions. First-round RT-PCR targeting the TCR CDR3 was performed with the HTBI primer set. TCRdb re-called the multiplex PCR reads through MiXCR, storing one row per CDR3 protein. The sample lists roughly 570,000 distinct CDR3 sequences; around 46% were seen once. Sequencing was done on a sample of peripheral blood or thyroid tissue (not recorded which). These receptors were taken from a woman aged 18-30 years with Graves' hyperthyroidism.

The CDR3 loop is CSAISGRDLSYNEQFF. For the CDR3, the DNA is TGCAGTGCCATCAGCGGGAGGGATCTGTCCTACAATGAGCAGTTCTTC. The rearrangement uses TRBV20-1 and TRBJ2-7; 10 bases align to TRBD2. The J call is doubtful: the DNA matches TRBJ2-1 better. The CDR3 has 16 residues. Per the germline V gene, CDR1 is DFQATT and CDR2 is SNEGSKA (reference sequence).

For this clonotype: A much larger clonotype is one base distant, so this may be a read error. The rearrangement joins TRBV6-1 to TRBJ1-5; D may be TRBD1 (6 bases). The germline V gene has CDR1 MNHNS and CDR2 SASEGT. The CDR3 sequence is 15 residues long. This CDR3 reads CASSLLTGSNQPRHF. The CDR3 DNA reads TGTGCCAGCAGCTTGCTAACAGGGAGCAATCAGCCCCGGCATTTT.

As regards this clonotype: The junction differs from germline at one of its ends, possibly a read error. The chain combines TRBV7-8 with TRBJ1-4; D gene uncertain. CDR3 length: 14 amino acids. The V gene's germline CDR1 is SGHVS and CDR2 FQNEAQ. The CDR3 DNA reads TGTGCCAGCAGCCTAGCCAGCATTAATGAAAAACTGTTTTTT. Translating gives CASSLASINEKLFF.

This clonotype was recorded many times. This rearrangement joins TRBV9 to TRBJ2-2; a possible D gene is TRBD2 (5 bases). CDR3 length equals 13 residues. V lost 3 bases, J lost 8 bases, and 11 bases lay in between. Germline V CDR1 and CDR2: SGDLS, YYNGEE. CDR3 bases: TGTGCCAGCAGCGAGAACTCGGGGGGGGAGCTGTTTTTT. Residues: CASSENSGGELFF.

This clonotype has more than one count but fewer than ten. The V gene is TRBV27, the J gene TRBJ2-7, with 10 bases that match TRBD2. Germline V gene sequence: CDR1 MNHEY, CDR2 SMNVEV (reference sequence). Trimming at V came to 3 bases and at J to 7 bases, leaving 3 bases not matched to a gene. This CDR3 has 13 residues. CDR3 DNA sequence: TGTGCCAGCAGTTTGTCACTAGCGGGGGAGCAGTACTTC. Protein sequence: CASSLSLAGEQYF.